This TCR beta chain was retrieved from a study of Ad26.COV2.S vaccination and SARS-CoV-2 variants. Study conclusions and caveats: Spike-specific CD8+ and CD4+ T cell responses reportedly showed substantial breadth after vaccination.

Concerning this clone: As yet, its antigen is unknown.

As for treatment: roughly 18 received Ad26.COV2.S at low or high dose, single or two shots; 5 received placebo; per-sample allocation not given. Repertoires come from day 63 after the first vaccine or placebo injection. Generated by immunoSEQ multiplex PCR, the TCRdb table keeps only in-frame clones and is missing some. Of about 480,000 clones detected, 70% to 90% appear once; the ten largest clones hold about 13%. The CDR3 runs 15 residues. V shed 3 bases and J shed 1 base, with 10 bases lying between them. Looked up from germline, CDR1 is SGHTA and CDR2 is FQGNSA. The clonotype originates from a person between 18 and 60 years old who received the Ad26.COV2.S COVID-19 vaccine or a placebo. The specimen was peripheral blood, collected in a trial of Ad26.COV2.S vaccine versus placebo. The chain has TRBV7-2 and TRBJ1-5, with unresolved D. The CDR3, as DNA: TGTGCCAGCAGCTTCTCGCCCGGGAGCAATCAGCCCCAGCATTTT. Encoded protein: CASSFSPGSNQPQHF.